Each of the 16 T cell receptor beta chains below was sequenced from the same sample in a study of T-cell memory formation after mild COVID-19. TCRdb analysed the 5' RACE reads with MiXCR anew, one entry per CDR3 protein. The profile shows about 430,000 distinct CDR3 sequences, more than 15% of them singletons. Sequenced: PBMCs or a T cell subset sorted from them (not recorded which). Receptor source: a man between 18 and 29 years old who had mild COVID-19 (a few samples of this study predate the infection). Cell type and time point are not known.

This clonotype was seen a single time. V usage is TRBV29-1 and J usage is TRBJ2-7, with 12 bases fitting TRBD1. The CDR3 has 13 residues. CDR1 and CDR2 (germline): SQVTM, ANQGSEA. J gave up 5 bases and V 7 bases, and 6 bases lay outside the gene matches. For the CDR3, the DNA is TGCAGCGCAACCCGGGACAGGGGGCACGAGCAGTACTTC. This translates into CSATRDRGHEQYF.

The chain links TRBV25-1 to TRBJ2-5; tentatively, D is TRBD1 (7 bases). Trimming shortened V by 6 bases and J by 1 base, and 12 bases separated the two germline ends. Looked up from germline, CDR1 is MGHDK and CDR2 is SYGVNS. The CDR3 totals 14 residues. The CDR3 protein is CASSPRGAQETQYF. The CDR3, as DNA: TGTGCCAGCAGCCCCAGGGGGGCCCAAGAGACCCAGTACTTC.

The chain joins TRBV20-1 to TRBJ2-1; D is possibly TRBD1 or TRBD2 (5 bases each). In germline, CDR1 is DFQATT, CDR2 SNEGSKA (reference sequence). There are 15 residues in the CDR3. The V gene lost 1 base and the J gene lost 8 bases, with 18 bases spanning the gap. CDR3 coding DNA: TGCAGTGCTAGAGGGCCCAGGGACCCCGGTTATGAGCAGTTCTTC. This translates into CSARGPRDPGYEQFF.

In its sample, this clonotype was seen a few times. CDR3 sequence: CASSQAYRGYSNQPQHF. CDR3 DNA: TGTGCCAGCAGCCAAGCATACAGGGGTTATAGCAATCAGCCCCAGCATTTT. V and J are TRBV7-2 and TRBJ1-5; 7 bases match TRBD1. The CDR3 loop spans 17 amino acids. J lost 0 bases, V lost 5 bases, and 10 bases had no gene match. CDR1 and CDR2 (germline): SGHTA, FQGNSA.

This clonotype appeared a few times. This chain links TRBV7-8 with TRBJ1-1; no firm D call. V was trimmed by 0 bases and J by 1 base, leaving 9 bases between them. CDR3 size: 15 residues. The V gene's germline CDR1 is SGHVS and CDR2 FQNEAQ. The CDR3 protein is CASSLARRTNTEAFF. CDR3 bases: TGTGCCAGCAGCTTAGCGCGGAGAACGAACACTGAAGCTTTCTTT.

This clonotype showed up many times. CDR3 sequence (DNA): TGTGCCAGCAGCCGCCTCGGGGGGGCCTGGGAGACCCAGTACTTC. Translation: CASSRLGGAWETQYF. V and J are TRBV7-6 and TRBJ2-5; 8 bases map to TRBD2. CDR3 size: 15 residues. Germline-derived CDR1 and CDR2 are SGHVS and FNYEAQ. The trim removed 5 bases at V and 5 bases at J, leaving 10 bases unmatched.

This clonotype occurred many times. The rearrangement links TRBV12-3 or TRBV12-4 to TRBJ2-7; 9 bases line up with TRBD1. The CDR3 has 15 amino acids. V dropped 5 bases and J dropped 2; count of bases not matched to a gene: 7. The CDR3 is CASSPEDRGTYEQYF. DNA of the CDR3: TGTGCCAGCAGTCCCGAGGACAGGGGAACCTACGAGCAGTACTTC.

This clonotype appeared a few times. The gene calls are TRBV18 and TRBJ2-7; TRBD1 agrees at 8 bases. The V gene's germline CDR1 is KGHSH and CDR2 LQKENI. Germline trimming cut 6 bases from V and 0 bases from J; bases unmatched to any gene: 10. The CDR3 has 16 amino acids. The CDR3 protein is CASSRGTGQSSYEQYV. DNA for the CDR3: TGTGCCAGCTCCCGGGGGACAGGTCAAAGCTCCTACGAGCAGTACGTC.

This clonotype was picked up a small number of times. In nucleotides, the CDR3 is TGTGCCAGCAGCTGGGGACAGGGTCAAGAGACCCAGTACTTC. Translating it yields CASSWGQGQETQYF. The J gene is TRBJ2-5, the V gene TRBV7-9, with 9 bases fitting TRBD1. The junction had 2 bases not matched to a gene; V was cut back by 4 bases and J by 2 bases. Germline assignment: CDR1 SEHNR and CDR2 FQNEAQ (reference sequence). The CDR3 length is 14 residues.

This clonotype came up a few times. The chain links TRBV5-1 to TRBJ2-1; D call uncertain. This CDR3 contains 13 residues. The germline gives CDR1 SGHRS, CDR2 YFSETQ. Trimming removed 4 bases at V and 3 bases at J, with 8 bases between. CDR3 loop: CASSKDIYNEQFF. The CDR3 DNA reads as TGCGCCAGCAGCAAAGACATCTACAATGAGCAGTTCTTC.

CDR3 sequence (DNA): TGTGCCAGCGGGGGGCATAACACCGGGGAGCTGTTTTTT. Translated, it gives CASGGHNTGELFF. The gene calls are TRBV3-1 and TRBJ2-2; the D call may be TRBD1 or TRBD2 (6 bases each). The CDR3 consists of 13 residues. With 8 bases removed from V and 2 bases from J, the gap between germline ends came to 9 bases. Germline assignment: CDR1 LGHDT and CDR2 YNNKEL (reference sequence).

This clonotype was counted a few times. This rearrangement joins TRBV5-1 to TRBJ1-1, with TRBD1 identical over 7 bases. V lost 4 bases and J lost 7; bases outside the gene matches: 16. Germline V CDR1 and CDR2: SGHRS, YFSETQ. CDR3 size: 16 residues. The CDR3 DNA follows: TGCGCCAGCAGCCCAAAACAGGGGCGGGTGGACATTGAAGCTTTCTTT. Protein: CASSPKQGRVDIEAFF.

About this clonotype itself: Mismatch with germline at one junction end may stem from a read error. The V gene is TRBV5-1, the J gene TRBJ2-7, with TRBD1 matching 8 bases. CDR3 length equals 15 residues. Germline CDR1 SGHRS, CDR2 YFSETQ. Here the CDR3 reads CASSLASGQEYPRWF. In DNA form, the CDR3 reads TGCGCCAGCAGCTTGGCCTCGGGACAGGAATATCCCCGATGGTTC.

This chain connects TRBV7-6 to TRBJ2-5, with D perhaps matching TRBD2 (6 bases). Germline assignment: CDR1 SGHVS and CDR2 FNYEAQ. The CDR3 consists of 14 residues. The V end was cut by 5 bases, the J end by 5 bases, with 15 bases between. The CDR3 is CASSGEAAYETQYF. As DNA, the CDR3 is TGTGCCAGCAGCGGGGAGGCCGCATATGAGACCCAGTACTTC.

This sequence joins TRBV11-2 and TRBJ2-7; D possibly corresponds to TRBD2 (6 bases). This CDR3 contains 14 residues. Germline lookup yields CDR1 SGHAT and CDR2 FQNNGV. V was clipped by 1 base and J by 7 bases, with 14 bases between them. The CDR3 reads CASSLAGGLKEQYF. The CDR3 DNA reads TGTGCCAGCAGCTTAGCTGGTGGACTAAAGGAGCAGTACTTC. Full variable domain (rest looked up from reference TRBV11-2 and TRBJ2-7): EAGVAQSPRYKIIEKRQSVAFWCNPISGHATLYWYQQILGQGPKLLIQFQNNGVVDDSQLPKDRFSAERLKGVDSTLKIQPAKLEDSAVYLCASSLAGGLKEQYFGPGTRLTVT.

This clonotype was counted a few times. This sequence joins TRBV15 and TRBJ1-3; D perhaps matches TRBD1 (6 bases). CDR1 is LNHNV and CDR2 is YYDKDF in the germline V gene (reference sequence). Trimming stripped 1 base from V and 0 bases from J, with 13 bases between. This CDR3 has 17 amino acids. The CDR3 coding sequence is TGTGCCACCAGCAGAGTTTTGGGGGGCAGCTCTGGAAACACCATATATTTT. Amino acids: CATSRVLGGSSGNTIYF.